This TCR beta chain is drawn from a study of blood T cell repertoires in COVID-19. Background on the study: Collection of acute and convalescent COVID-19 samples took place in the United States, Italy and Spain. The analysed material was cDNA or gDNA that came from T cells, B-cell-depleted T cells, or PBMCs.

In the authors' workflow: Reference gene primer amplification gave nucleated cell count estimates. The table came from immunoSEQ multiplex PCR; TCRdb's copy has only in-frame clones and leaves some out. V, J and clone size derive from that table, while D and trimming were established from the DNA sequence. The data show some 250,000 clones, about four fifths seen once. CDR3 size: 14 residues. Per the germline V gene, CDR1 is SQVTM and CDR2 is ANQGSEA. V was clipped by 6 bases and J by 2 bases, with 16 bases between them. The TCR was taken from an elderly man with acute or convalescent COVID-19. The chain uses TRBV29-1 and TRBJ1-2; a weak D match, TRBD1 (5 bases). The sequencing sample was made of peripheral blood. The CDR3 nucleotides read TGCAGCGTCGGCGACAGATCTTCCAACTATGGCTACACCTTC. Protein sequence: CSVGDRSSNYGYTF.